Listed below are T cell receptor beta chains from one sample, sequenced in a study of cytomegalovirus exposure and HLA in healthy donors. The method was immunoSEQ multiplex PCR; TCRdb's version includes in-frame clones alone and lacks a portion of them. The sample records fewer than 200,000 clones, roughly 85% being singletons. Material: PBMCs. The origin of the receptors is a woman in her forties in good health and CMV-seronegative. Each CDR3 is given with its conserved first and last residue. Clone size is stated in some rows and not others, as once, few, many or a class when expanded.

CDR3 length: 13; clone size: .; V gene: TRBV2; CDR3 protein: CASGETPPGEQYF
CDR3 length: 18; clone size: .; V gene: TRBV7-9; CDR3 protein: CASSLGGQRRGDGETQYF
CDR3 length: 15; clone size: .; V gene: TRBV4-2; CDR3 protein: CASSQGVAPRQPQHF
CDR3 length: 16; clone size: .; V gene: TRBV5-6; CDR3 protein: CASSPLLAGGQETQYF
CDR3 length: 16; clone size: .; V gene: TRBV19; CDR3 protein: CASSSGGRTGSGEQFF
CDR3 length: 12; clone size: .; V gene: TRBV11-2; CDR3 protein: CASSLFSYEQYF
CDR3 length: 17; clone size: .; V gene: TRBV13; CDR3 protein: CASSLVGRRRGGSPLHF
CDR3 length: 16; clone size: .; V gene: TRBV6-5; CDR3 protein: CASSYGGGLGPQKAFF
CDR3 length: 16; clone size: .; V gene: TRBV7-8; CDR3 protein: CASSLVPGSIQETQYF
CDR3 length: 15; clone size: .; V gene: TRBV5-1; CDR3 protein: CASSLNPGGADTQYF
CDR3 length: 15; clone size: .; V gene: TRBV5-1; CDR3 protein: CASSLRLADYNEQFF
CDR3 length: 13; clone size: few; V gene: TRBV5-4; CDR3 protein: CASNGGTDYGYTF
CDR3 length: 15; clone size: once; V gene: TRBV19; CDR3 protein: CASSKEEGPTGELFF
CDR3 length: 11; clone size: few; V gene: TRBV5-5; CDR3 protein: CASSLGGEAFF
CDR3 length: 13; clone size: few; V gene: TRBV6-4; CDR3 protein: CASSQGARTEAFF
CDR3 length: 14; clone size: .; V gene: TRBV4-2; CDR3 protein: CASSQSNPSYEQYF
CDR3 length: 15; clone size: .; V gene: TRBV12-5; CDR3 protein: CASGLTGLEGGELFF
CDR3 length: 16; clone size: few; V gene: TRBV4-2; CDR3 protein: CASSPTGTRVGTEAFF
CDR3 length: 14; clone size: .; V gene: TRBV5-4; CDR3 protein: CASSVGQQNTEAFF
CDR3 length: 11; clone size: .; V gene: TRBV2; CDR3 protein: CASGQGTEAFF
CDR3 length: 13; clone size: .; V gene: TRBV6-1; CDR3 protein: CASSDSPRETQYF
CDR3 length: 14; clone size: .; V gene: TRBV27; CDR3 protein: CASRSQGASTEAFF
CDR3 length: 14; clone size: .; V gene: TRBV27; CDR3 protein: CASSLDRGGDTQYF
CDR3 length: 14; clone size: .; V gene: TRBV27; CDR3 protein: CASSPHGGAQGYTF
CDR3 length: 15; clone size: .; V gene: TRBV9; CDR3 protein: CASSPRDSSNQPQHF
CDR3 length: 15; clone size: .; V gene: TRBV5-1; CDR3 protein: CASSLFGFEGYEQYF
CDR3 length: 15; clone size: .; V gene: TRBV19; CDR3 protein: CASTWGHRSGYEQYF
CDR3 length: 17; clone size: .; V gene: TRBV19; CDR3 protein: CASSRRAGTGIQIEQYF
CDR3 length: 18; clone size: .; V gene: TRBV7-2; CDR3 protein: CASSRTGGAGAGNTEAFF
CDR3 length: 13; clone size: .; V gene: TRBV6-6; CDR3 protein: CASSQDRGAEAFF
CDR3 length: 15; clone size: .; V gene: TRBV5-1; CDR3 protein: CASSSGGSGANVLTF
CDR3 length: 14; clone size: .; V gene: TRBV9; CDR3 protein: CASSGTGGNQPQHF
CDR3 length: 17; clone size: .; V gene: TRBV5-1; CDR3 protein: CASSFWNAGLNYNEQFF
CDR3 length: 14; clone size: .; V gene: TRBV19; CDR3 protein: CASSISRSNQPQHF
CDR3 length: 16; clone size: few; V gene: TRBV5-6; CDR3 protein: CASSFGNGQSGNTIYF
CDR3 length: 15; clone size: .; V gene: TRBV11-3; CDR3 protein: CASSLGGGSQETQYF
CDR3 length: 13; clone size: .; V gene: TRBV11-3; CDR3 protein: CASRGGVPDTQYF
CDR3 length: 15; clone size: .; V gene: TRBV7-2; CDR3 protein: CASSVRDRPNYGYTF
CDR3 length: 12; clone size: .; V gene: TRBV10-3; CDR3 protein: CAVRQGRDEAFF
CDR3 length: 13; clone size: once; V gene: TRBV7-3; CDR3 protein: CASSSGPGQLFRF
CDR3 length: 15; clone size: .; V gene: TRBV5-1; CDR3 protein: CASSGDRGFSYEQYF
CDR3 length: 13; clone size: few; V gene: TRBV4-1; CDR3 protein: CASSQGVEQKAFF
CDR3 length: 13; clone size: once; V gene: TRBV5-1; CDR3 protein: CASSLTGAYEQYF
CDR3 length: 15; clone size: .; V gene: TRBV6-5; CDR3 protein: CASSHRDRGNTEAFF
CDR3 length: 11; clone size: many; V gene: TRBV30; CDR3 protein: CAWGTGSSYTF
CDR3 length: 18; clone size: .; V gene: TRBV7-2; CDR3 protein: CASSQSPIGTANTGELFF
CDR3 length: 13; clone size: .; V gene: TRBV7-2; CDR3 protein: CASSPRRATEAFF
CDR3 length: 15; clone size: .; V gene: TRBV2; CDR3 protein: CASTDRGGGHQPQHF
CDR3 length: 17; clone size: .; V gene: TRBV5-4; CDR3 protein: CASSSALQGMNTGELFF
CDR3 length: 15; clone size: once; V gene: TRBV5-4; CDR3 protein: CASSLVAAPYNEQFF
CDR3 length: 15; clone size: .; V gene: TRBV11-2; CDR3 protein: CASSPRGGTVNEQFF